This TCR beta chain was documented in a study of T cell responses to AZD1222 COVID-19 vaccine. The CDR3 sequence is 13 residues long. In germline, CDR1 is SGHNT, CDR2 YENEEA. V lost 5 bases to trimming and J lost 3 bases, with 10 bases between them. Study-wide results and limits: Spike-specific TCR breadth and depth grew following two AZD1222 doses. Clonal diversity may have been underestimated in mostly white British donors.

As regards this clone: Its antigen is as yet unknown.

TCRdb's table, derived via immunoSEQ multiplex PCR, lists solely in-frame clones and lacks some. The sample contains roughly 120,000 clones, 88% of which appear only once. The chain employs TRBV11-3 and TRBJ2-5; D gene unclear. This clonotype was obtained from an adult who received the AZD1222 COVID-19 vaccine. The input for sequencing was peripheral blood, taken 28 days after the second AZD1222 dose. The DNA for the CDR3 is TGTGCCAGCAGCCGTACAGTTGAAGAGACCCAGTACTTC. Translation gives CASSRTVEETQYF.